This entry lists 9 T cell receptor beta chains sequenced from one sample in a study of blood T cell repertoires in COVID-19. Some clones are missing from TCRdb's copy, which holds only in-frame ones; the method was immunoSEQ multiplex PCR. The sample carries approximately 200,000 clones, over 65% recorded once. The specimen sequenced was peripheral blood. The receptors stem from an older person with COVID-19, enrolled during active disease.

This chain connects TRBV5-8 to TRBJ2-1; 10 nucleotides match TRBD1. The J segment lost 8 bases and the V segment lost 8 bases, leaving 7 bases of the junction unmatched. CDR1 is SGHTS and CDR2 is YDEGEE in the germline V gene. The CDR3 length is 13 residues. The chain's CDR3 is CARRDRGLDEQFF. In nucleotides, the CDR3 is TGTGCCAGACGGGACAGGGGACTCGATGAGCAGTTCTTC.

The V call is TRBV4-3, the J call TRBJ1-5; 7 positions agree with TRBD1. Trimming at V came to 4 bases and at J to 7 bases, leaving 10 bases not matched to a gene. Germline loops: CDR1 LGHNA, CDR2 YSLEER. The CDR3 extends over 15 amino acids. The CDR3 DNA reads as TGCGCCAGCAGCCCAAGTTGGCAGGGGGGACAGCCCCAGCATTTT. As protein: CASSPSWQGGQPQHF.

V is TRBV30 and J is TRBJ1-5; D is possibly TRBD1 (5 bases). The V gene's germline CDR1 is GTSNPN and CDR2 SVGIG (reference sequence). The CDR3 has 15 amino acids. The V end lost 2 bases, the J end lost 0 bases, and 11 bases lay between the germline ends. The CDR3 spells CAWSQSRVSNQPQHF. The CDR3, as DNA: TGTGCCTGGAGTCAAAGCAGGGTTAGCAATCAGCCCCAGCATTTT.

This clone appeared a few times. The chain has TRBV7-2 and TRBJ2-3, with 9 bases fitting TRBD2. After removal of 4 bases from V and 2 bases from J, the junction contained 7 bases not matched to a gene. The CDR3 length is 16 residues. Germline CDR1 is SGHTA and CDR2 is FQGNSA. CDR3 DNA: TGTGCCAGCAGCTCGCGACTAGCGGCGAACACAGATACGCAGTATTTT. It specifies CASSSRLAANTDTQYF.

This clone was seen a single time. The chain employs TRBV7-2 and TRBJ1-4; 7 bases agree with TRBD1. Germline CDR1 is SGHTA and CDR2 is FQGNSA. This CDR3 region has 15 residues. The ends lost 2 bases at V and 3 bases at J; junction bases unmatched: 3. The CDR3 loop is CASSLRGQPNEKLFF. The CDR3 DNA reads TGTGCCAGCAGCTTACGGGGACAGCCTAATGAAAAACTGTTTTTT.

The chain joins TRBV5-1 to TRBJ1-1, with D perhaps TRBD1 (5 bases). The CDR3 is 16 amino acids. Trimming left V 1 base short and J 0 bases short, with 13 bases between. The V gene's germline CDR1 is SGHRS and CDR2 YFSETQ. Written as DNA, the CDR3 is TGCGCCAGCAGCTTGCTGCCAGGGACTATGAACACTGAAGCTTTCTTT. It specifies CASSLLPGTMNTEAFF.

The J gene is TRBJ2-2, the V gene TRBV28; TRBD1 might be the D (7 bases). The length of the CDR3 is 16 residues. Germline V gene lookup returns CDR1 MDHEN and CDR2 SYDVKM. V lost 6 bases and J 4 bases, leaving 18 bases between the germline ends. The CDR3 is CASSASDRAGTGELFF. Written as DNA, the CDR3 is TGTGCCAGCAGCGCTAGCGACAGGGCGGGCACCGGGGAGCTGTTTTTT.

Here the CDR3 reads CASSFGGGQADTQYF. In nucleotides, the CDR3 is TGTGCCAGCAGCTTTGGGGGAGGGCAGGCAGATACGCAGTATTTT. The chain carries TRBV5-4 and TRBJ2-3; 7 positions agree with TRBD2. CDR1 and CDR2 from the germline V gene are SGHNT and YYREEE (reference sequence). Losses at the gene ends were 2 bases for V and 4 bases for J; bases not matched to a gene: 7. The CDR3 runs to 15 residues.

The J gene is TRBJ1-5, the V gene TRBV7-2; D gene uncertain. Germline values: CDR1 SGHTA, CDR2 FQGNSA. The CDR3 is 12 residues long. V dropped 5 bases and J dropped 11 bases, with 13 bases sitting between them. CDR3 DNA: TGTGCCAGCAGCCCTCAAACCGGGGCCCAGCATTTT. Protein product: CASSPQTGAQHF.